These T cell receptor beta chains were read from a single sample in a study of PD-1 blockade in mismatch repair-deficient tumors. Produced via immunoSEQ multiplex PCR; TCRdb's table is partial and in-frame only. The sample holds approximately 100,000 clones, approximately 80% seen once. Sequenced material: peripheral blood, taken approximately 35 weeks after starting pembrolizumab. The receptors shown here come from an adult with mismatch repair-deficient cancer. CDR3s include the opening cysteine and the closing phenylalanine or tryptophan. The D gene is left open where the match is weak. Size is stated for part of the rows, as once, few or many counts, or as a class when the clone is expanded.

j_gene: TRBJ1-2
abundance: .
v_gene: TRBV9
d_gene: .
CDR3nt: TGTGCCAGCAGCCTCGTAGGCAGGGAATATGGCTACACCTTC
CDR3aa: CASSLVGREYGYTF

j_gene: TRBJ2-7
abundance: .
v_gene: TRBV28
d_gene: TRBD1
CDR3nt: TGTGCCAGCATATCCGGGACAGGGCTCAACGAGCAGTACTTC
CDR3aa: CASISGTGLNEQYF

j_gene: TRBJ2-7
abundance: .
v_gene: TRBV7-8
d_gene: TRBD2
CDR3nt: TGTGCCAGCAGCTTACAAGGACTAGCAGGATTCTACGAGCAGTACTTC
CDR3aa: CASSLQGLAGFYEQYF

j_gene: TRBJ2-7
abundance: .
v_gene: TRBV11-1
d_gene: .
CDR3nt: TGTGCCAGCAGCCCTCGACGAGATAGCTACGAGCAGTACTTC
CDR3aa: CASSPRRDSYEQYF

j_gene: TRBJ2-7
abundance: .
v_gene: TRBV18
d_gene: .
CDR3nt: TGTGCCAGCTCACCAAACTGGAGCTCCTACGAGCAGTACTTC
CDR3aa: CASSPNWSSYEQYF

j_gene: TRBJ2-5
abundance: .
v_gene: TRBV5-4
d_gene: .
CDR3nt: TGTGCCAGCAGCTTGGCCGCTGAGCAAGAGACCCAGTACTTC
CDR3aa: CASSLAAEQETQYF

j_gene: TRBJ2-7
abundance: .
v_gene: TRBV5-1
d_gene: TRBD2
CDR3nt: TGCGCCAGCAGCATCGGACTAGCGGGAGTCGAGCAGTACTTC
CDR3aa: CASSIGLAGVEQYF

j_gene: TRBJ1-3
abundance: .
v_gene: TRBV19
d_gene: .
CDR3nt: TGTGCCAGTAGTCAGGCGGACACGGGAAACACCATATATTTT
CDR3aa: CASSQADTGNTIYF

j_gene: TRBJ1-1
abundance: .
v_gene: TRBV7-9
d_gene: TRBD1
CDR3nt: TGTGCCAGCAGCCAGGACAGGGGGCGGACTGAAGCTTTCTTT
CDR3aa: CASSQDRGRTEAFF

j_gene: TRBJ1-3
abundance: .
v_gene: TRBV6-5
d_gene: .
CDR3nt: TGTGCCAGCAGTTCCGGAGGCACCATATATTTT
CDR3aa: CASSSGGTIYF

j_gene: TRBJ1-2
abundance: .
v_gene: TRBV6-5
d_gene: TRBD1
CDR3nt: TGTGCCAGCATTAGTAGACAGGGATTTGATGGCTACACCTTC
CDR3aa: CASISRQGFDGYTF

j_gene: TRBJ2-7
abundance: .
v_gene: TRBV9
d_gene: .
CDR3nt: TGTGCCAGCAGCGTAGAACAGGGAGGAGGCTACGAGCAGTACTTC
CDR3aa: CASSVEQGGGYEQYF

j_gene: TRBJ2-3
abundance: .
v_gene: TRBV19
d_gene: TRBD2
CDR3nt: TGTGCCAGTAGACTAGCGGGGGTCACAGATACGCAGTATTTT
CDR3aa: CASRLAGVTDTQYF

j_gene: TRBJ2-5
abundance: .
v_gene: TRBV5-6
d_gene: .
CDR3nt: TGTGCCAGCAGCTTTCCCTCGGGGGAGACCCAGTACTTC
CDR3aa: CASSFPSGETQYF

j_gene: TRBJ2-3
abundance: .
v_gene: TRBV5-1
d_gene: .
CDR3nt: TGCGCCAGCAGCTTGACAGGGTTCAGCGCAGATACGCAGTATTTT
CDR3aa: CASSLTGFSADTQYF

j_gene: TRBJ1-1
abundance: .
v_gene: TRBV27
d_gene: .
CDR3nt: TGTGCCAGCAGTTTAGTGGGAAGAGGTGAAGCTTTCTTT
CDR3aa: CASSLVGRGEAFF

j_gene: TRBJ1-1
abundance: .
v_gene: TRBV30
d_gene: .
CDR3nt: TGTGCCTGGATAAGGGGGGGAAGGGTCACTGAAGCTTTCTTT
CDR3aa: CAWIRGGRVTEAFF

j_gene: TRBJ2-1
abundance: .
v_gene: TRBV5-1
d_gene: .
CDR3nt: TGCGCCAGCAGCTTGTCTTTAGGGTTGCAGTTCTTC
CDR3aa: CASSLSLGLQFF

j_gene: TRBJ2-5
abundance: .
v_gene: TRBV18
d_gene: TRBD1
CDR3nt: TGTGCCAGCTCACCGACGGGACAGGGGGAGACCCAGTACTTC
CDR3aa: CASSPTGQGETQYF

j_gene: TRBJ2-7
abundance: .
v_gene: TRBV5-4
d_gene: .
CDR3nt: TGTGCCAGCAGCCCTGCCCCGGACGCGACCTACGAGCAGTACTTC
CDR3aa: CASSPAPDATYEQYF

j_gene: TRBJ2-5
abundance: .
v_gene: TRBV6-5
d_gene: .
CDR3nt: TGTGCCAGCAGTTCCGCCGGGGGCGGGCGGGGAGAGACCCAGTACTTC
CDR3aa: CASSSAGGGRGETQYF

j_gene: TRBJ2-1
abundance: .
v_gene: TRBV5-5
d_gene: .
CDR3nt: TGTGCCAGCAGCTCCCATGATAAGAATGAGCAGTTCTTC
CDR3aa: CASSSHDKNEQFF

j_gene: TRBJ1-4
abundance: few
v_gene: TRBV19
d_gene: TRBD1
CDR3nt: TGTGCCAGTAGTACCGGGGACAGGGTAGGAGAAAAACTGTTTTTT
CDR3aa: CASSTGDRVGEKLFF

j_gene: TRBJ1-1
abundance: .
v_gene: TRBV5-6
d_gene: TRBD1
CDR3nt: TGTGCCAGCAGCACAGGGGGGAACACTGAAGCTTTCTTT
CDR3aa: CASSTGGNTEAFF

j_gene: TRBJ1-1
abundance: .
v_gene: TRBV6-5
d_gene: TRBD1
CDR3nt: TGTGCCAGCAGTTACTCCTCCCTGACAGGGGATGCTGAAGCTTTCTTT
CDR3aa: CASSYSSLTGDAEAFF

j_gene: TRBJ2-2
abundance: .
v_gene: TRBV9
d_gene: TRBD2
CDR3nt: TGTGCCAGCAGCGTCCCTATAGGCGGGAGGAACACCGGGGAGCTGTTTTTT
CDR3aa: CASSVPIGGRNTGELFF

j_gene: TRBJ1-4
abundance: .
v_gene: TRBV5-6
d_gene: .
CDR3nt: TGTGCCAGCAGTCCCGGACCCGGAACTAATGAAAAACTGTTTTTT
CDR3aa: CASSPGPGTNEKLFF

j_gene: TRBJ2-7
abundance: .
v_gene: TRBV25-1
d_gene: .
CDR3nt: TGTGCCAGCAGTGAATCAAAAGGCAGTACCAAGAAGTCCTACGAGCAGTACTTC
CDR3aa: CASSESKGSTKKSYEQYF